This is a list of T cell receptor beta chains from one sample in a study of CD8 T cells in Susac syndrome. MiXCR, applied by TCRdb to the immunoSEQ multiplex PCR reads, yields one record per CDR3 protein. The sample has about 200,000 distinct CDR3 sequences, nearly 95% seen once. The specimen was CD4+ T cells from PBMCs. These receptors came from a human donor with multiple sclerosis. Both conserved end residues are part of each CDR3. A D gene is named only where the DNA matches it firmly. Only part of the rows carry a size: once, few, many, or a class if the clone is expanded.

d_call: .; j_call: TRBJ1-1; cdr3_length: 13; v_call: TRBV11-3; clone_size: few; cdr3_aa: CASSSGGNTEAFF; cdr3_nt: TGTGCCAGCAGCTCCGGTGGCAACACTGAAGCTTTCTTT
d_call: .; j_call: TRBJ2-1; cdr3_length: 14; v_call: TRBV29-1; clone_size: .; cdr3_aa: CSVEGWAPYNEQFF; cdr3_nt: TGCAGCGTTGAGGGCTGGGCCCCCTACAATGAGCAGTTCTTC
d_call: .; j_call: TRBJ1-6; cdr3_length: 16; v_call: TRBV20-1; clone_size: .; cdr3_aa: CSARADAIPRDSPLHF; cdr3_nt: TGCAGTGCTAGAGCTGACGCAATTCCCAGGGATTCACCCCTCCACTTT
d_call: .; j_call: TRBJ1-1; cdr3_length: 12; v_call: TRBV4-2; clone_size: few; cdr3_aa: CASSQVRDEAFF; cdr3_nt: TGTGCCAGCAGCCAAGTCAGGGATGAAGCTTTCTTT
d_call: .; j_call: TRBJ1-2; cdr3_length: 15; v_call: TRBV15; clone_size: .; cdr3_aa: CATSRGLNRIYGYTF; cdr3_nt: TGTGCCACCAGCAGAGGGTTAAACAGAATCTATGGCTACACCTTC
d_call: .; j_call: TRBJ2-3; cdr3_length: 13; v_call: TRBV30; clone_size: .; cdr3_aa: CAWSLGTTDTQYF; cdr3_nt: TGTGCCTGGAGCCTGGGGACCACAGATACGCAGTATTTT
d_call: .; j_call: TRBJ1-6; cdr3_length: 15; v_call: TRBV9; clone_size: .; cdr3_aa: CASSPSSRSGSPLHF; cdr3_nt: TGTGCCAGCAGCCCCTCGTCCCGGTCGGGTTCACCCCTCCACTTT
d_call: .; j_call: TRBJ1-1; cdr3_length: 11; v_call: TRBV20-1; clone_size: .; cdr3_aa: CSAEPWREAFF; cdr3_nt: TGCAGTGCTGAACCTTGGAGAGAAGCTTTCTTT
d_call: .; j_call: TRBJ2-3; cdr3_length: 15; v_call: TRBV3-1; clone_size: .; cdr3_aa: CASSQDRRGRDTQYF; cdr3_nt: TGTGCCAGCAGCCAAGACAGGCGGGGTCGGGATACGCAGTATTTT
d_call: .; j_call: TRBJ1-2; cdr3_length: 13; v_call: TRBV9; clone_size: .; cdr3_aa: CASSSSAFYGYTF; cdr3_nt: TGTGCCAGCAGCTCCTCGGCGTTCTATGGCTACACCTTC
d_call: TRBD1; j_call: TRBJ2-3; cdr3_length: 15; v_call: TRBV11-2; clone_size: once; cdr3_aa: CASSLEQGATDTQYF; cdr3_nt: TGTGCCAGCAGCCTCGAGCAGGGGGCCACAGATACGCAGTATTTT
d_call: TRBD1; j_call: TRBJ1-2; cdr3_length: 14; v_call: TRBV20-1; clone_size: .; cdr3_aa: CSARIQGAPGGYTF; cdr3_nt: TGCAGTGCTAGGATACAGGGGGCGCCCGGTGGCTACACCTTC
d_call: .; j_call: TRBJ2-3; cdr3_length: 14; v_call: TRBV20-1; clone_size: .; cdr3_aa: CSARLPGGTDTQYF; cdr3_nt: TGCAGTGCTAGATTGCCGGGGGGCACAGATACGCAGTATTTT
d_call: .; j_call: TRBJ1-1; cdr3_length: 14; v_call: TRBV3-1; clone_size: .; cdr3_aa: CASSPLTENTEAFF; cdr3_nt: TGTGCCAGCAGCCCCCTGACAGAGAACACTGAAGCTTTCTTT
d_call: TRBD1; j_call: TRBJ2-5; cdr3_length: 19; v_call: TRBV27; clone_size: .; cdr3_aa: CASSWGARVGQGRGETQYF; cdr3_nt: TGTGCCAGCAGTTGGGGGGCGCGAGTAGGACAGGGGAGGGGAGAGACCCAGTACTTC
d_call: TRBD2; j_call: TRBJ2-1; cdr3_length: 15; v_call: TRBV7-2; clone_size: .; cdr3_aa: CASSPTSGGAYEQFF; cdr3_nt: TGTGCCAGCAGCCCGACTAGCGGGGGGGCATACGAGCAGTTCTTC
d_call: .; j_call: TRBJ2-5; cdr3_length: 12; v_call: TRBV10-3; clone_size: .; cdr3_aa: CAIRTGQETQYF; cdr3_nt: TGTGCCATCCGGACGGGGCAAGAGACCCAGTACTTC
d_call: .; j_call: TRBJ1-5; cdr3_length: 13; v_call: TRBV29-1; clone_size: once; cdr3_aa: CSVADAYNQPQHF; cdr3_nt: TGCAGCGTTGCTGACGCTTACAATCAGCCCCAGCATTTT
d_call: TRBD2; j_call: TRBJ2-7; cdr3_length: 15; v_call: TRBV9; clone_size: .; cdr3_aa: CASSLREGLAYEQYF; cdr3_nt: TGTGCCAGCAGCCTACGGGAGGGACTAGCGTACGAGCAGTACTTC
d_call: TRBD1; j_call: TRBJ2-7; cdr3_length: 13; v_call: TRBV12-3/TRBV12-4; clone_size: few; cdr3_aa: CASSRTGGYEQYF; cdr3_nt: TGTGCCAGCAGTAGGACAGGGGGTTACGAGCAGTACTTC
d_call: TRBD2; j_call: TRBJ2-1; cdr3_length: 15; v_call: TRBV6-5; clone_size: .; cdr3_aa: CASSYGAGGQNEQFF; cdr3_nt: TGTGCCAGCAGTTATGGAGCGGGGGGGCAGAATGAGCAGTTCTTC
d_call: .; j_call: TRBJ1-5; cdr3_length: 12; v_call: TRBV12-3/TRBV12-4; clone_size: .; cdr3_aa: CASARVGEPQHF; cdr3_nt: TGTGCCAGCGCACGAGTAGGTGAGCCCCAGCATTTT
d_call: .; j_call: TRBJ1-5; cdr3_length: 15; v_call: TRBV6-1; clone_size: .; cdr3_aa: CASSEEQSHRRPQHF; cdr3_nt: TGTGCCAGCAGTGAAGAACAGTCCCATCGTCGGCCCCAGCATTTT
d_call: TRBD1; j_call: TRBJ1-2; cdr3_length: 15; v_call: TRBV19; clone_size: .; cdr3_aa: CASSLYLGQGIGYTF; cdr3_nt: TGTGCCAGTAGTCTCTACCTGGGACAGGGGATTGGCTACACCTTC
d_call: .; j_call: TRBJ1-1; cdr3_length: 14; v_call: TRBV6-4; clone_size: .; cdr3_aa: CASSSSGTRTEAFF; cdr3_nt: TGTGCCAGCTCAAGCAGCGGGACTAGGACTGAAGCTTTCTTT
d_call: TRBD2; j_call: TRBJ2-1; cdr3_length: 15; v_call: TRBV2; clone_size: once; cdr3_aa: CASKGGRGSYNEQFF; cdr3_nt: TGTGCCAGCAAGGGCGGGAGGGGCTCCTACAATGAGCAGTTCTTC
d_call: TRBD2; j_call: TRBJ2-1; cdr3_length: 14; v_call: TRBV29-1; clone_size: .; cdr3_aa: CSVARGGGKDEQFF; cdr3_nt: TGCAGCGTGGCCCGCGGGGGGGGTAAGGATGAGCAGTTCTTC
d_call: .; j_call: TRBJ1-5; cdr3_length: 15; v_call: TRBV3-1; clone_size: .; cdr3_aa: CASSQDQGEYQPQHF; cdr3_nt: TGTGCCAGCAGCCAAGATCAAGGAGAGTATCAGCCCCAGCATTTT
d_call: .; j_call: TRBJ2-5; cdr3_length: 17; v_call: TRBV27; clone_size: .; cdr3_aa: CASSFRGAKGSKETQYF; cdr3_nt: TGTGCCAGCAGTTTTAGAGGGGCAAAAGGGTCCAAAGAGACCCAGTACTTC
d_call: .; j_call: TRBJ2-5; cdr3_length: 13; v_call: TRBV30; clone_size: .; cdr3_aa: CAWSVRLRETQYF; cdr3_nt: TGTGCCTGGAGTGTACGCCTAAGAGAGACCCAGTACTTC
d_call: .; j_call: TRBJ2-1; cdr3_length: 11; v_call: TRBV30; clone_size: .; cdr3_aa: CAWSFRSEQFF; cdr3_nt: TGTGCCTGGAGTTTCAGGTCTGAGCAGTTCTTC